What follows describes a single TCR beta chain. In germline, CDR1 is MDHEN, CDR2 SYDVKM. The CDR3 spans 14 residues. V lost 7 bases to trimming and J lost 5 bases, with 16 bases between them. Genomic DNA constituted the template upon which TCR beta VDJ and CDR3 profiling was performed. TCRdb reprocessed the reads with MiXCR, giving one entry per CDR3 protein. The sample gives under 200,000 distinct CDR3 sequences, 35% to 55% of which show up once; over 0.95% is in the top ten. These data originate in a study of CD8+CD57+ T cells in acquired aplastic anemia. The chain links TRBV28 to TRBJ2-3, with D maybe TRBD2 (6 bases). The specimen was sorted CD4+, CD8+, or CD8+CD57+ T cells (not recorded which) from PBMCs. This receptor was taken from a human donor in good health. The CDR3: CASTYGGPKDTQYF. The CDR3 nucleotides are TGTGCCAGCACTTACGGAGGGCCCAAAGATACGCAGTATTTT. Together with reference TRBV28 and TRBJ2-3, the CDR3 gives the full variable domain: DVKVTQSSRYLVKRTGEKVFLECVQDMDHENMFWYRQDPGLGLRLIYFSYDVKMKEKGDIPEGYSVSREKKERFSLILESASTNQTSMYLCASTYGGPKDTQYFGPGTRLTVL.